This TCR beta chain was observed in a study of cytomegalovirus exposure and HLA in healthy donors. Trimming removed 0 bases at V and 4 bases at J, with 7 bases between. The CDR3 is 13 residues long. Germline CDR1 and CDR2: LNHNV and YYDKDF (reference sequence). Primers for the PCR totalled 60 Vbeta and 13 Jbeta. Repertoires were generated with immunoSEQ multiplex PCR, while TCRdb's copy carries only in-frame clones and drops some. The sample carries around 130,000 clones, about 71% recorded once. What was sequenced was PBMCs. The receptor's source is a woman aged 60-70 years in good health and CMV-seropositive. The rearrangement links TRBV15 to TRBJ2-7; D is unclear. The CDR3 DNA is TGTGCCACCAGCAGAGAGACTGATTACGAGCAGTACTTC. Its protein product is CATSRETDYEQYF.